The 25 T cell receptor beta chains given below trace back to one sample, sequenced in a study of T cell changes during pregnancy in multiple sclerosis (dated by TCRdb to the late 2010s). The library was produced with the immunoSEQ multiplex PCR assay. In its TCRdb copy, this immuneACCESS table keeps in-frame sequences only and misses some clones. Where compared with another copy, unresolved V genes explain less than half of these, and the others have no known cause. The sample table shows around 100,000 clones, and 90% are seen once. The ten top clones hold approximately 0.8% of the sample. Specimen: peripheral blood, collected in the second trimester of pregnancy. The origin of the receptors is a female donor in good health, enrolled as a control in a pregnancy study.

In this sample, this clone turned up a few times. This rearrangement joins TRBV18 to TRBJ2-1; 9 positions match TRBD2. The CDR3 has 15 residues. V shed 3 bases, J shed 3 bases, and the junction held 3 bases outside the gene matches. CDR1 is KGHSH, CDR2 LQKENI, per germline. CDR3 region: CASSPGLANYNEQFF. The CDR3 bases are TGTGCCAGCTCACCGGGACTAGCTAACTACAATGAGCAGTTCTTC.

V is TRBV9 and J is TRBJ1-1, with 10 bases matching TRBD1. Germline V gene data show CDR1 as SGDLS and CDR2 as YYNGEE. With V trimmed by 2 bases and J by 7 bases, 17 bases remained unmatched. This CDR3 contains 18 residues. The CDR3: CASSVSGRGTGVGDEAFF. As DNA, the CDR3 is TGTGCCAGCAGCGTCTCAGGGAGAGGGACAGGGGTGGGCGATGAAGCTTTCTTT.

The chain joins TRBV29-1 to TRBJ2-3; TRBD1 agrees at 12 bases. The V segment lost 6 bases and the J segment 5 bases; nucleotides outside the gene matches: 6. This CDR3 has 14 amino acids. CDR1 and CDR2 (germline): SQVTM, ANQGSEA. CDR3 loop: CSVRDRGRGDTQYF. CDR3 nucleotide sequence: TGCAGCGTGCGGGACAGGGGGCGCGGAGATACGCAGTATTTT.

V is TRBV7-8 and J is TRBJ1-2; D is unclear. V lost 0 bases, J lost 1 base, and 3 bases lay in between. The CDR3 totals 13 residues. Per germline, CDR1 SGHVS and CDR2 FQNEAQ. The CDR3: CASSLAVNYGYTF. The DNA for the CDR3 is TGTGCCAGCAGCTTAGCCGTTAACTATGGCTACACCTTC.

V is TRBV5-1 and J is TRBJ2-7; 8 nucleotides agree with TRBD2. The CDR3 sequence is 16 residues long. The V gene's germline CDR1 is SGHRS and CDR2 YFSETQ. V shed 0 bases and J 0 bases; nucleotides not matched to a gene: 5. The CDR3 is CASSLAATSVSYEQYF. In DNA form, the CDR3 reads TGCGCCAGCAGCTTGGCCGCGACTAGCGTCTCCTACGAGCAGTACTTC.

The chain joins TRBV5-8 to TRBJ1-5; 12 positions agree with TRBD1. V trimming: 7 bases; J trimming: 7 bases; junction bases outside the gene matches: 9. The CDR3 has 15 residues. CDR1 is SGHTS and CDR2 is YDEGEE in the germline V gene. CDR3 bases: TGTGCCAGCGGTCCCGGGACAGGGGGCCGGCAGCCCCAGCATTTT. The encoded protein is CASGPGTGGRQPQHF.

This chain joins TRBV10-3 and TRBJ2-7; 8 bases map to TRBD1. The CDR3 runs to 14 residues. The V and J ends lost 6 bases and 4 bases, in that order; junction bases with no gene match: 8. Germline V lookup: CDR1 ENHRY, CDR2 SYGVKD. Written as DNA, the CDR3 is TGTGCCATCAGCAGGACAGGGATCGAGTACGAGCAGTACTTC. Its protein product is CAISRTGIEYEQYF.

This rearrangement joins TRBV27 to TRBJ1-1; D might be TRBD1 (6 bases). Trimming removed 4 bases at V and 5 bases at J, with 17 bases between. CDR3 length: 15 residues. Per germline, CDR1 MNHEY and CDR2 SMNVEV (reference sequence). In nucleotides, the CDR3 is TGTGCCAGCAGTTCTACCAGGGGCCTGTGGACTGAAGCTTTCTTT. Translation gives CASSSTRGLWTEAFF.

The V gene is TRBV10-3, the J gene TRBJ1-2; 7 nucleotides agree with TRBD1. This CDR3 has 14 residues. Germline trimming cut 4 bases from V and 6 bases from J; bases unmatched to any gene: 8. Germline CDR1 ENHRY, CDR2 SYGVKD. This CDR3 reads CAISADRMWNGYTF. The CDR3 DNA reads TGTGCCATCAGTGCGGACAGGATGTGGAATGGCTACACCTTC.

This clone appeared a single time. The chain employs TRBV10-3 and TRBJ2-1, with 10 bases matching TRBD1. Germline V gene data show CDR1 as ENHRY and CDR2 as SYGVKD. Trimming took 10 bases from V and 0 from J; bases not matched to a gene: 9. There are 16 residues in the CDR3. Written as DNA, the CDR3 is TGTGCCACCGGGACAGGGGACTCTATCTCCTACAATGAGCAGTTCTTC. Its protein is CATGTGDSISYNEQFF.

This clone was counted a single time. The chain combines TRBV29-1 with TRBJ1-1; no clear D. Germline values: CDR1 SQVTM, CDR2 ANQGSEA. The CDR3 is 14 amino acids. Trimming left V 3 bases short and J 0 bases short, with 11 bases between. CDR3 in DNA: TGCAGCGTTGATTCGCGTTTGATGAACACTGAAGCTTTCTTT. It is translated as CSVDSRLMNTEAFF.

This chain connects TRBV2 to TRBJ2-7, with 8 bases fitting TRBD1. Germline loops: CDR1 SNHLY, CDR2 FYNNEI. This CDR3 region has 14 residues. Unmatched junction bases numbered 6, after V lost 6 bases and J lost 2 bases. The CDR3 DNA sequence: TGTGCCAGCAGAGGAATGACAGGGGCCTACGAGCAGTACTTC. Encoded protein: CASRGMTGAYEQYF.

The rearrangement uses TRBV10-3 and TRBJ1-2; TRBD1 might be the D (5 bases). The CDR3 runs to 14 residues. Germline CDR1 and CDR2: ENHRY and SYGVKD. Trimming left V 3 bases short and J 4 bases short, with 12 bases between. The CDR3 protein is CAISEDSLSYGYTF. CDR3 in DNA: TGTGCCATCAGTGAAGACAGTCTCTCCTATGGCTACACCTTC.

This sequence joins TRBV11-2 and TRBJ2-7; 7 bases align to TRBD1. V was pared by 6 bases and J by 1 base, with 6 bases of the junction left unmatched. The CDR3 has 14 amino acids. Germline V gene lookup returns CDR1 SGHAT and CDR2 FQNNGV. The CDR3 nucleotides read TGTGCCAGCAGGTCCGGGACAGATTCCTACGAGCAGTACTTC. Its translation is CASRSGTDSYEQYF.

V usage is TRBV19 and J usage is TRBJ1-2; 12 nucleotides line up with TRBD1. Germline V gene sequence: CDR1 LNHDA, CDR2 SQIVND (reference sequence). Trimming took 9 bases from V and 7 from J; bases not matched to a gene: 6. This CDR3 comprises 13 residues. The CDR3 DNA is TGTGCCAGCGGGGACAGGGGGCGCGTTGGCTACACCTTC. This encodes CASGDRGRVGYTF.

The chain uses TRBV18 and TRBJ2-6; D gene uncertain. The CDR3 is made up of 15 amino acids. Germline CDR1 KGHSH, CDR2 LQKENI. V was pared by 6 bases and J by 3 bases, with 12 bases between. The CDR3 coding sequence is TGTGCCAGCTCTTCAGGCTGGGTTGGGGCCAACGTCCTGACTTTC. It yields the protein CASSSGWVGANVLTF.

J is TRBJ1-6 and V is TRBV28; 7 positions agree with TRBD1. The germline CDR1 and CDR2 sequences are MDHEN and SYDVKM. V was pared by 3 bases and J by 5 bases, with 1 base of the junction left unmatched. The CDR3 totals 14 residues. CDR3 sequence: CASSFGTDNSPLHF. The CDR3 DNA reads as TGTGCCAGCAGTTTTGGGACAGATAATTCACCCCTCCACTTT. The entire variable domain, with the rest obtained from reference TRBV28 and TRBJ1-6, is as follows: DVKVTQSSRYLVKRTGEKVFLECVQDMDHENMFWYRQDPGLGLRLIYFSYDVKMKEKGDIPEGYSVSREKKERFSLILESASTNQTSMYLCASSFGTDNSPLHFGNGTRLTVT.

This chain joins TRBV6-5 and TRBJ2-5; TRBD1 is a possible D gene (5 bases). The CDR3 length is 14 residues. Trimming took off 5 bases at V and 2 bases at J, with 12 bases between the two ends. Germline V CDR1 and CDR2: MNHEY, SVGAGI. The CDR3 loop is CASSLGVHQETQYF. In DNA form, the CDR3 reads TGTGCCAGCAGTCTAGGGGTCCATCAAGAGACCCAGTACTTC.

The chain carries TRBV10-3 and TRBJ2-5, with a weak D call TRBD1 (5 bases). The germline gives CDR1 ENHRY, CDR2 SYGVKD. V lost 4 bases, J lost 5 bases, and 11 bases lay in between. The CDR3 is 13 amino acids. As DNA, the CDR3 is TGTGCCATCAGTGCAGGGTCGAGGGAGACCCAGTACTTC. Protein: CAISAGSRETQYF.

The chain links TRBV7-8 to TRBJ2-5, with a possible D match to TRBD1 (5 bases). The germline V gene has CDR1 SGHVS and CDR2 FQNEAQ. The CDR3 consists of 14 residues. With 0 bases removed from V and 6 bases from J, the gap between germline ends came to 11 bases. This CDR3 is CASSLARVEQTQYF. CDR3 in DNA: TGTGCCAGCAGCTTAGCCAGGGTGGAACAGACCCAGTACTTC. Full variable domain (missing parts from reference TRBV7-8 and TRBJ2-5): GAGVSQSPRYKVAKRGQDVALRCDPISGHVSLFWYQQALGQGPEFLTYFQNEAQLDKSGLPSDRFFAERPEGSVSTLKIQRTQQEDSAVYLCASSLARVEQTQYFGPGTRLLVL.

The chain has TRBV7-6 and TRBJ1-4, with TRBD1 as a possible D gene (5 bases). V lost 5 bases, J lost 8 bases, and 12 bases lay in between. The CDR3 extends over 13 amino acids. Germline lookup yields CDR1 SGHVS and CDR2 FNYEAQ. The CDR3 reads CASSVQEGEKLFF. In DNA, the CDR3 is TGTGCCAGCAGCGTTCAGGAGGGGGAAAAACTGTTTTTT.

This chain joins TRBV30 and TRBJ2-1; D perhaps matches TRBD2 (6 bases). CDR1 is GTSNPN and CDR2 is SVGIG in the germline V gene (reference sequence). Trimming stripped 5 bases from V and 0 bases from J, with 8 bases between. CDR3 length equals 13 residues. The CDR3 DNA follows: TGTGCCTGGGGGGGGAGCTCCTACAATGAGCAGTTCTTC. Protein: CAWGGSSYNEQFF.

The V and J genes are TRBV5-1 and TRBJ1-1, with TRBD1 matching 7 bases. The CDR3 is 14 residues long. J lost 3 bases, V lost 0 bases, and 2 bases had no gene match. Germline-derived CDR1 and CDR2 are SGHRS and YFSETQ. CDR3 bases: TGCGCCAGCAGCTTGGCCACAGGGGACACTGAAGCTTTCTTT. Its protein product is CASSLATGDTEAFF.

V usage is TRBV5-1 and J usage is TRBJ1-2; TRBD1 matches at 7 bases. The ends lost 3 bases at V and 6 bases at J; junction bases unmatched: 5. Germline V gene data show CDR1 as SGHRS and CDR2 as YFSETQ. There are 13 residues in the CDR3. The CDR3 DNA reads TGCGCCAGCAGCTCGACAGGGAACGATGGCTACACCTTC. This gives the protein CASSSTGNDGYTF.

DNA for the CDR3: TGTGCCAGCAGCTTAAGACAGGCCTACGAGCAGTACTTC. Amino acid sequence: CASSLRQAYEQYF. The rearrangement uses TRBV6-1 and TRBJ2-7; D is possibly TRBD1 (6 bases). This CDR3 contains 13 residues. Per germline, CDR1 MNHNS and CDR2 SASEGT. The germline V and J ends were trimmed by 6 bases and 2 bases, with 11 bases remaining between them.